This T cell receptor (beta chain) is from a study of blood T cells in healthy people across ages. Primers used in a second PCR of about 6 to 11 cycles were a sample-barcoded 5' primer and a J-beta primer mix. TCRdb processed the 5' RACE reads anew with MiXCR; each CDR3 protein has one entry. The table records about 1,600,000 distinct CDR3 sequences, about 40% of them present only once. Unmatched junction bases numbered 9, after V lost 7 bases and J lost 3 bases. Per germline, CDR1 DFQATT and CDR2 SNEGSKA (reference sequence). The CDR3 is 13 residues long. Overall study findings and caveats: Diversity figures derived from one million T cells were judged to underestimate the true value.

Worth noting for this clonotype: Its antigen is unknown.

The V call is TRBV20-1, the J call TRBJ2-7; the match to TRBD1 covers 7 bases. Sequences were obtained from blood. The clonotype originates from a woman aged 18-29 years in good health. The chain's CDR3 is CSGTAGTVYEQYF. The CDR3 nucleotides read TGCAGTGGCACAGCCGGGACAGTCTACGAGCAGTACTTC.